These 24 T cell receptor beta chains were all obtained from the same sample, sequenced in a study of T cells after yellow fever vaccination. TCRdb independently ran MiXCR on the 5' RACE reads; one entry per CDR3 protein. The sample has hundreds of thousands of distinct CDR3 sequences, around 17% seen once. The input for sequencing was PBMCs, taken more than 4 days after the first yellow fever vaccination. These receptors came from a young man who received the YFV17D yellow fever vaccine.

This clonotype has just a few counts. The chain couples TRBV28 to TRBJ2-4, with a weak D call TRBD1 (7 bases). Germline CDR1 reads MDHEN; CDR2 reads SYDVKM. This CDR3 region has 13 residues. Trimming removed 3 bases at V and 8 bases at J, with 11 bases between. The chain's CDR3 is CASSFARGDIQYF. The CDR3 DNA follows: TGTGCCAGCAGTTTCGCCAGGGGGGACATTCAGTACTTC.

This chain connects TRBV29-1 to TRBJ2-5, with 7 bases identical to TRBD1. The CDR3 contains 12 residues. The ends lost 5 bases at V and 5 bases at J; junction bases unmatched: 5. Germline loops: CDR1 SQVTM, CDR2 ANQGSEA. CDR3 in amino acids: CSVRQGGETQYF. In DNA form, the CDR3 reads TGCAGCGTTCGACAGGGCGGGGAGACCCAGTACTTC.

This clonotype appeared a few times. The chain is built from TRBV3-1 and TRBJ2-5; 13 bases are a match to TRBD2. Germline CDR1 and CDR2: LGHDT and YNNKEL (reference sequence). V lost 4 bases to trimming and J lost 0 bases; unmatched junction nucleotides: 14. The CDR3 sequence is 20 residues long. The DNA for the CDR3 is TGTGCCAGCAGCCCACACGCTTGGACTAGCGGGGGCGCCGACCAAGAGACCCAGTACTTC. Encoded protein: CASSPHAWTSGGADQETQYF.

This clonotype was detected ten times or more. This rearrangement joins TRBV27 to TRBJ2-7; perhaps TRBD2 as D (5 bases). Germline V gene data show CDR1 as MNHEY and CDR2 as SMNVEV (reference sequence). The CDR3 loop spans 14 amino acids. V lost 3 bases and J 2 bases, leaving 11 bases between the germline ends. CDR3 bases: TGTGCCAGCAGTTTCAGAGGGCAAGCCTACGAGCAGTACTTC. Its protein product is CASSFRGQAYEQYF.

This clonotype has at least ten counts. The V call is TRBV29-1, the J call TRBJ2-2; D remains ambiguous. Germline loops: CDR1 SQVTM, CDR2 ANQGSEA. The CDR3 has 12 amino acids. Trimming cost V 1 base and J 4 bases, with 4 bases left between them. The CDR3: CSVEGGTGELFF. The DNA of the CDR3 is TGCAGCGTTGAAGGGGGCACCGGGGAGCTGTTTTTT.

The chain recombines TRBV5-1 with TRBJ1-1, with D possibly TRBD1 on 6 matching bases. From germline, CDR1 is SGHRS and CDR2 YFSETQ. Trimming took off 1 base at V and 3 bases at J, with 10 bases between the two ends. The CDR3 length is 14 residues. The CDR3 DNA reads TGCGCCAGCAGCTTGTTGAACAGGGACACTGAAGCTTTCTTT. Translated, it gives CASSLLNRDTEAFF.

V and J are TRBV25-1 and TRBJ2-1; 7 bases are a match to TRBD1. Germline loops: CDR1 MGHDK, CDR2 SYGVNS. This CDR3 has 13 amino acids. V dropped 8 bases and J dropped 8; count of bases not matched to a gene: 9. The CDR3 loop reads CASPGTENDEQFF. The CDR3 region has the DNA TGTGCCAGCCCCGGGACAGAAAACGATGAGCAGTTCTTC.

This clonotype was counted a few times. The chain is built from TRBV5-1 and TRBJ1-5, with 11 positions matching TRBD1. The germline V gene has CDR1 SGHRS and CDR2 YFSETQ. This CDR3 is built from 15 residues. The V gene end was trimmed by 4 bases and the J gene end by 6 bases; junction bases not matched to a gene: 6. The CDR3 here is CASSLGQGASQPQHF. The CDR3, as DNA: TGCGCCAGCAGCCTTGGACAGGGGGCATCTCAGCCCCAGCATTTT.

The rearrangement links TRBV27 to TRBJ1-6, with D possibly matching TRBD1 (6 bases). The V end lost 6 bases, the J end lost 5 bases, and 11 bases lay between the germline ends. Germline V gene data show CDR1 as MNHEY and CDR2 as SMNVEV (reference sequence). The CDR3 runs 14 residues. DNA of the CDR3: TGTGCCAGCAGAAGGGGGACCAATAATTCACCCCTCCACTTT. This sequence encodes CASRRGTNNSPLHF.

This clonotype occurred a few times. V and J are TRBV9 and TRBJ2-1; D might be TRBD1 or TRBD2, each matching 6 bases. The CDR3 has 15 amino acids. Germline values: CDR1 SGDLS, CDR2 YYNGEE. The germline V and J ends were trimmed by 0 bases and 9 bases, with 16 bases remaining between them. The CDR3 DNA follows: TGTGCCAGCAGCGTAGACTGGGTCTGGGGGGCTGAGCAGTTCTTC. Protein: CASSVDWVWGAEQFF.

This clonotype was seen a few times. CDR3 protein: CSVAGLLNNEQFF. The CDR3 nucleotides read TGCAGCGTGGCGGGACTACTAAACAATGAGCAGTTCTTC. This chain uses TRBV29-1 with TRBJ2-1, with TRBD2 matching over 7 bases. With V trimmed by 6 bases and J by 5 bases, 7 bases remained unmatched. The CDR3 is made up of 13 amino acids. Germline V gives CDR1 SQVTM, CDR2 ANQGSEA.

There are a few counts of this clonotype. This chain uses TRBV11-2 with TRBJ1-2, with D unresolved. CDR1 and CDR2 from the germline V gene are SGHAT and FQNNGV. V lost 5 bases, J lost 1 base, and 8 bases lay in between. The CDR3 spans 13 residues. For the CDR3, the DNA is TGTGCCAGCAGCCCGATCCTTAACTATGGCTACACCTTC. Translating it yields CASSPILNYGYTF.

Notes on this clonotype: One junction end disagrees with the germline gene, perhaps due to a read error. The chain employs TRBV5-4 and TRBJ2-3, with D perhaps given as TRBD1 or TRBD2 (5 bases each). There are 16 residues in the CDR3. Germline V gene data show CDR1 as SGHNT and CDR2 as YYREEE (reference sequence). The DNA of the CDR3 is TGTGCCAGCAGCTCCTTGAGTGAGGGGACCACAGATACTCAGTATTTT. It is translated as CASSSLSEGTTDTQYF.

The chain combines TRBV5-1 with TRBJ2-7; D possibly matches TRBD1 or TRBD2 (5 bases each). V lost 4 bases and J 0 bases, leaving 14 bases between the germline ends. This CDR3 has 15 residues. Per germline, CDR1 SGHRS and CDR2 YFSETQ. CDR3 protein: CASSLIAGSSYEQYF. The CDR3 region has the DNA TGCGCCAGCAGCCTTATTGCAGGGAGCTCCTACGAGCAGTACTTC.

This clonotype came up a few times. V is TRBV6-5 and J is TRBJ1-5, with TRBD1 matching over 8 bases. V lost 6 bases, J lost 3 bases, and 7 bases stayed unmatched. The CDR3 totals 15 residues. Germline V gene lookup returns CDR1 MNHEY and CDR2 SVGAGI. The CDR3 coding sequence is TGTGCCAGCAGACAGGGGGTGGTTTCCAATCAGCCCCAGCATTTT. It is translated as CASRQGVVSNQPQHF.

This clonotype was seen only a few times. The CDR3 protein is CASSPRVGGTAYGYTF. The CDR3 bases are TGTGCCAGCAGCCCCAGGGTGGGGGGGACCGCGTATGGCTACACCTTC. This sequence joins TRBV7-2 and TRBJ1-2, with D perhaps matching TRBD1 (5 bases). CDR3 size: 16 residues. Germline V CDR1 and CDR2: SGHTA, FQGNSA. Trimming pared 5 bases from V and 5 bases from J, leaving 21 bases between.

This sequence joins TRBV20-1 and TRBJ2-1; D ambiguous. V lost 0 bases, J lost 1 base, and 7 bases lay in between. The CDR3 covers 14 residues. Germline V gene data show CDR1 as DFQATT and CDR2 as SNEGSKA (reference sequence). CDR3 region: CSARDLGSYNEQFF. The CDR3 DNA reads TGCAGTGCTAGAGATCTGGGATCCTACAATGAGCAGTTCTTC.

The rearrangement links TRBV4-2 to TRBJ2-3, with 10 bases that match TRBD2. Trimming cost V 4 bases and J 5 bases; bases outside gene matches: 15. The CDR3 has 18 residues. Germline V lookup: CDR1 LGHNA, CDR2 YNFKEQ. The CDR3 loop is CASSPIAGGTPRRDTQYF. In DNA form, the CDR3 reads TGTGCCAGCAGCCCGATAGCGGGGGGCACCCCGCGGAGAGATACGCAGTATTTT.

This clonotype was counted ten times or more. The CDR3 DNA sequence: TGCGCCACCACCCCGGGACAGGGTACAGATACGCAGTATTTT. This codes for CATTPGQGTDTQYF. The V call is TRBV5-1, the J call TRBJ2-3, with 9 nucleotides matching TRBD1. The CDR3 loop spans 14 amino acids. The V gene's germline CDR1 is SGHRS and CDR2 YFSETQ. After removal of 9 bases from V and 3 bases from J, the junction contained 8 bases not matched to a gene. The whole variable domain, filled in from reference TRBV5-1 and TRBJ2-3, reads KAGVTQTPRYLIKTRGQQVTLSCSPISGHRSVSWYQQTPGQGLQFLFEYFSETQRNKGNFPGRFSGRQFSNSRSEMNVSTLELGDSALYLCATTPGQGTDTQYFGPGTRLTVL.

The J gene is TRBJ2-5, the V gene TRBV7-3; D remains unclear. The CDR3 extends over 13 amino acids. The germline V and J ends were trimmed by 4 bases and 5 bases, with 11 bases remaining between them. Germline-derived CDR1 and CDR2 are SGHTA and FQGTGA. The DNA for the CDR3 is TGTGCCAGCAGCTCAGTCAGTTCTGAGACCCAGTACTTC. Translated: CASSSVSSETQYF.

Points on this clonotype: The junction differs from germline at one of its ends, possibly a read error. The V gene is TRBV7-7, the J gene TRBJ2-5; 14 nucleotides match TRBD2. The germline V gene has CDR1 SSHAT and CDR2 FNYEAQ (reference sequence). The CDR3 extends over 17 amino acids. The CDR3 region is CASSPLGLAGGGETQYF. As DNA, the CDR3 is TGTGCTAGCAGCCCGCTCGGACTAGCGGGGGGCGGGGAGACCCAGTACTTC.

This clonotype was counted many times. The chain combines TRBV12-3 or TRBV12-4 with TRBJ2-7, with D hard to call. V lost 6 bases and J lost 2, with 11 bases in between. There are 13 residues in the CDR3. Here the CDR3 DNA reads TGTGCCAGCAGACCGACGGATGCCTACGAGCAGTACTTC. Translated, it gives CASRPTDAYEQYF.

The gene calls are TRBV5-1 and TRBJ2-7; TRBD1 is a possible D gene (5 bases). This CDR3 has 13 residues. Germline CDR1 is SGHRS and CDR2 is YFSETQ. With 3 bases removed from V and 3 bases from J, the gap between germline ends came to 10 bases. The CDR3 is CASSSWGLYEQYF. The CDR3 nucleotides read TGCGCCAGCAGCTCGTGGGGCCTCTACGAGCAGTACTTC.

This clonotype occurred once. This rearrangement joins TRBV19 to TRBJ2-1; TRBD2 matches at 10 bases. This CDR3 is built from 17 residues. V gave up 3 bases and J gave up 3 bases; unmatched junction bases: 8. Germline CDR1 and CDR2: LNHDA and SQIVND (reference sequence). CDR3 loop: CASSMGAGGPVYNEQFF. The CDR3 nucleotides read TGTGCCAGTAGTATGGGAGCGGGGGGGCCAGTCTACAATGAGCAGTTCTTC.